This entry lists 26 T cell receptor beta chains sequenced from one sample in a study of cytotoxic CD8 clonotypes in ibrutinib-treated CLL. The protocol was immunoSEQ multiplex PCR, while the TCRdb copy is restricted to in-frame clones and leaves out a portion. Here the sample spans tens of thousands of clones, approximately 51% being singletons. Sequencing was performed on PBMCs, taken before ibrutinib treatment. These receptors all come from a human donor with chronic lymphocytic leukemia.

V usage is TRBV27 and J usage is TRBJ2-7; 7 bases are a match to TRBD1. Trimming took 4 bases from V and 0 from J; bases not matched to a gene: 6. The CDR3 has 15 amino acids. CDR1 and CDR2 (germline): MNHEY, SMNVEV (reference sequence). CDR3 DNA sequence: TGTGCCAGCAGTTCCGGGACAGTCGGCTCCTACGAGCAGTACTTC. Its translation: CASSSGTVGSYEQYF.

The gene calls are TRBV6-5 and TRBJ2-7; D is uncertain. The CDR3 runs to 14 residues. V lost 6 bases to trimming and J lost 3 bases, with 15 bases between them. Germline V gene sequence: CDR1 MNHEY, CDR2 SVGAGI. CDR3 protein: CASRSRGPYYEQYF. Here the CDR3 DNA reads TGTGCCAGCAGATCGCGAGGACCTTACTACGAGCAGTACTTC.

The chain recombines TRBV10-3 with TRBJ1-2, with D unresolved. CDR3 length: 15 residues. Trimming took 8 bases from V and 2 from J, leaving 18 bases between them. Germline V gives CDR1 ENHRY, CDR2 SYGVKD. CDR3 DNA: TGTGCCATCTACGAATCCCGATATAGAAACTATGGCTACACCTTC. Its protein is CAIYESRYRNYGYTF.

By share, this clone counts as medium-sized (0.01 to 0.1%). The V call is TRBV5-1, the J call TRBJ1-1, with 7 bases that match TRBD1. The germline CDR1 and CDR2 sequences are SGHRS and YFSETQ. CDR3 length equals 13 residues. The V gene end was trimmed by 5 bases and the J gene end by 5 bases; junction bases not matched to a gene: 6. CDR3: CASREGADTEAFF. Written as DNA, the CDR3 is TGCGCCAGCAGGGAGGGGGCGGATACTGAAGCTTTCTTT.

The V and J genes are TRBV19 and TRBJ1-2, with D possibly matching TRBD1 (6 bases). Trimming cost V 3 bases and J 2 bases, with 22 bases left between them. The CDR3 spans 18 residues. CDR1 and CDR2 from the germline V gene are LNHDA and SQIVND (reference sequence). The CDR3 region has the DNA TGTGCCAGTAGTATCCGAGATTTTGGGGGCGCAGGAAACTATGGCTACACCTTC. Translation: CASSIRDFGGAGNYGYTF.

This sequence joins TRBV28 and TRBJ1-2; D not certain. V was clipped by 10 bases and J by 1 base, with 10 bases between them. The CDR3 is made up of 12 amino acids. Germline CDR1 and CDR2: MDHEN and SYDVKM. The CDR3 nucleotides read TGTGCCACCCTAGGAAATAACTATGGCTACACCTTC. This encodes CATLGNNYGYTF.

This clone was counted between two and nine times. The genes are TRBV5-4 and TRBJ1-4, with a weak D call TRBD1 (6 bases). This CDR3 region has 13 residues. Germline V lookup: CDR1 SGHNT, CDR2 YYREEE (reference sequence). Trimming left V 5 bases short and J 5 bases short, with 10 bases between. The CDR3 protein is CASSLQGNEKLFF. CDR3 coding DNA: TGTGCCAGCAGTCTACAGGGAAATGAAAAACTGTTTTTT.

This clone has a handful of counts. The rearrangement links TRBV28 to TRBJ1-5, with 7 nucleotides matching TRBD1. The CDR3 has 14 residues. Germline V gene sequence: CDR1 MDHEN, CDR2 SYDVKM. V trimming: 3 bases; J trimming: 4 bases; junction bases outside the gene matches: 3. CDR3 bases: TGTGCCAGCAGTTTGACAGGGACAAATCAGCCCCAGCATTTT. Encoded protein: CASSLTGTNQPQHF.

The J gene is TRBJ2-3, the V gene TRBV18; D is uncertain. The germline V gene encodes CDR1 KGHSH and CDR2 LQKENI. Trimming removed 5 bases at V and 0 bases at J, with 12 bases between. The CDR3 is 15 amino acids. In DNA form, the CDR3 reads TGTGCCAGCTCAACGCTCCAAGCGAGCACAGATACGCAGTATTTT. It codes for CASSTLQASTDTQYF.

The genes are TRBV7-9 and TRBJ2-7; possible D gene TRBD2, 6 bases. Germline V CDR1 and CDR2: SEHNR, FQNEAQ (reference sequence). V was cut by 8 bases and J by 2 bases, with 7 bases left in between. CDR3 length: 11 amino acids. The CDR3 sequence is CASRGTYEQYF. Here the CDR3 DNA reads TGTGCCAGCCGCGGGACCTACGAGCAGTACTTC.

The V gene is TRBV2, the J gene TRBJ2-2; TRBD2 aligns across 7 bases. V shed 8 bases and J 3 bases; nucleotides not matched to a gene: 12. Germline CDR1 reads SNHLY; CDR2 reads FYNNEI. CDR3 length equals 16 residues. The CDR3 reads CASGGSLTSYTGELFF. DNA of the CDR3: TGTGCCAGCGGCGGCTCCTTGACTAGCTACACCGGGGAGCTGTTTTTT. Combining the CDR3 with reference TRBV2 and TRBJ2-2 gives the whole variable domain EPEVTQTPSHQVTQMGQEVILRCVPISNHLYFYWYRQILGQKVEFLVSFYNNEISEKSEIFDDQFSVERPDGSNFTLKIRSTKLEDSAMYFCASGGSLTSYTGELFFGEGSRLTVL.

This clone was counted a few times. V gene TRBV30 combines with J gene TRBJ2-3; D may match TRBD1 or TRBD2 (5 bases each). Between the trimmed V and J ends, which lost 2 bases and 0 bases, there was a span of 9 bases. This CDR3 contains 14 residues. Germline lookup yields CDR1 GTSNPN and CDR2 SVGIG (reference sequence). This CDR3 is CAWSWGGSTDTQYF. The DNA of the CDR3 is TGTGCCTGGAGTTGGGGCGGGAGCACAGATACGCAGTATTTT.

About this clone itself: One junction end disagrees with the germline gene, perhaps due to a read error. The V call is TRBV5-1, the J call TRBJ2-2; the match to TRBD1 covers 9 bases. The V gene's germline CDR1 is SGHRS and CDR2 YFSETQ. CDR3 size: 16 residues. CDR3 in DNA: TGCGCGAGCAGGGCTACAGGGGGCGCGAACACCGGGGAGCTGTTTTTT. Encoded protein: CASRATGGANTGELFF.

The chain carries TRBV6-5 and TRBJ1-5, with no clear D. Trimming stripped 0 bases from V and 5 bases from J, with 5 bases between. The CDR3 length is 13 residues. From germline, CDR1 is MNHEY and CDR2 SVGAGI. The CDR3 sequence is CASSYSQHQPQHF. DNA of the CDR3: TGTGCCAGCAGTTACTCACAGCATCAGCCCCAGCATTTT.

This clone was detected only a few times. The chain links TRBV7-2 to TRBJ2-7, with 8 bases fitting TRBD2. This CDR3 region has 15 residues. Germline V CDR1 and CDR2: SGHTA, FQGNSA. J lost 5 bases, V lost 1 base, and 7 bases had no gene match. This CDR3 is CASSLVAGGGDEQYF. For the CDR3, the DNA is TGTGCCAGCAGCTTAGTTGCGGGAGGCGGCGACGAGCAGTACTTC.

This chain joins TRBV5-1 and TRBJ2-3; a possible D gene is TRBD2 (7 bases). This CDR3 is 15 amino acids long. The V gene lost 7 bases and the J gene lost 2 bases, with 17 bases spanning the gap. CDR1 and CDR2 from the germline V gene are SGHRS and YFSETQ. CDR3 loop: CASVTGGLPTDTQYF. CDR3 nucleotides: TGCGCCAGCGTAACGGGGGGCCTTCCCACAGATACGCAGTATTTT.

In this sample, this clone turned up a few times. This chain uses TRBV9 with TRBJ1-1, with TRBD1 matching 7 bases. In germline, CDR1 is SGDLS, CDR2 YYNGEE. V lost 3 bases and J lost 2; bases outside the gene matches: 10. CDR3 length equals 16 residues. The CDR3 spells CASSAPPGQINTEAFF. CDR3 nucleotide sequence: TGTGCCAGCAGCGCCCCACCGGGACAGATAAACACTGAAGCTTTCTTT.

This clone was observed once. This chain connects TRBV2 to TRBJ2-7, with D perhaps TRBD1 (7 bases). Germline-derived CDR1 and CDR2 are SNHLY and FYNNEI. The CDR3 contains 13 residues. With 4 bases removed from V and 6 bases from J, the gap between germline ends came to 13 bases. CDR3 DNA: TGTGCCAGCAGTGTGACAGGGAGGTCCGAGCAGTACTTC. It translates to CASSVTGRSEQYF.

In this sample, this clone turned up a few times. The chain couples TRBV7-9 to TRBJ1-2, with 10 nucleotides matching TRBD1. Losses at the gene ends were 5 bases for V and 2 bases for J; bases not matched to a gene: 11. This CDR3 has 17 residues. Germline lookup yields CDR1 SEHNR and CDR2 FQNEAQ (reference sequence). The CDR3 region has the DNA TGTGCCAGCAGCAACCGGGACAGGGGCGACCCCAACTATGGCTACACCTTC. Residues: CASSNRDRGDPNYGYTF. The whole variable domain, filled in from reference TRBV7-9 and TRBJ1-2, reads DTGVSQNPRHKITKRGQNVTFRCDPISEHNRLYWYRQTLGQGPEFLTYFQNEAQLEKSRLLSDRFSAERPKGSFSTLEIQRTEQGDSAMYLCASSNRDRGDPNYGYTFGSGTRLTVV.

This chain joins TRBV11-2 and TRBJ2-3, with a tentative D call TRBD2 (6 bases). Trimming took off 7 bases at V and 2 bases at J, with 10 bases between the two ends. Germline CDR1 is SGHAT and CDR2 is FQNNGV. The CDR3 covers 13 residues. The DNA for the CDR3 is TGTGCCAGCATGCGGGGAGTCACAGATACGCAGTATTTT. This encodes CASMRGVTDTQYF.

This chain joins TRBV5-1 and TRBJ2-1, with a tentative D call TRBD1 (5 bases). Germline CDR1 SGHRS, CDR2 YFSETQ. The V and J ends lost 1 base and 0 bases respectively, with 17 bases between them. The CDR3 is made up of 18 amino acids. The CDR3 loop is CASSLFLLDRSSYNEQFF. In DNA, the CDR3 is TGCGCCAGCAGCTTGTTTCTCCTTGACAGAAGCTCCTACAATGAGCAGTTCTTC.

This clone has more than one count but fewer than ten. This chain joins TRBV29-1 and TRBJ1-1; 7 bases align to TRBD1. The CDR3 extends over 13 amino acids. V lost 7 bases to trimming and J lost 4 bases; unmatched junction nucleotides: 9. Germline loops: CDR1 SQVTM, CDR2 ANQGSEA. The DNA for the CDR3 is TGCAGCGCTAACAGGGGAGGGCCCACTGAAGCTTTCTTT. Protein sequence: CSANRGGPTEAFF.

This clone turned up a few times. The CDR3 sequence: CASKPTGALYGYTF. Written as DNA, the CDR3 is TGTGCCAGCAAACCCACAGGGGCCCTCTATGGCTACACCTTC. This chain uses TRBV2 with TRBJ1-2; TRBD1 matches at 7 bases. Germline-derived CDR1 and CDR2 are SNHLY and FYNNEI. This CDR3 spans 14 amino acids. The ends lost 7 bases at V and 4 bases at J; junction bases unmatched: 9.

This clone was seen only once. J is TRBJ1-3 and V is TRBV7-9; the D is unclear. The length of the CDR3 is 12 residues. Looked up from germline, CDR1 is SEHNR and CDR2 is FQNEAQ (reference sequence). The V gene lost 6 bases and the J gene lost 0 bases, with 3 bases spanning the gap. In DNA, the CDR3 is TGTGCCAGCAGGAACTCTGGAAACACCATATATTTT. This sequence encodes CASRNSGNTIYF.

The chain employs TRBV19 and TRBJ1-2; D gene uncertain. CDR1 is LNHDA, CDR2 SQIVND, per germline (reference sequence). This CDR3 spans 14 amino acids. Trimming removed 3 bases from V and 6 bases from J, with 14 bases in between. CDR3 in DNA: TGTGCCAGTAGTATCGCGGTGCAGGTCCATGGCTACACCTTC. Translating it yields CASSIAVQVHGYTF. Complete variable domain (other parts from reference TRBV19 and TRBJ1-2): DGGITQSPKYLFRKEGQNVTLSCEQNLNHDAMYWYRQDPGQGLRLIYYSQIVNDFQKGDIAEGYSVSREKKESFPLTVTSAQKNPTAFYLCASSIAVQVHGYTFGSGTRLTVV.

The chain is built from TRBV11-2 and TRBJ1-6; 8 bases line up with TRBD1. The germline CDR1 and CDR2 sequences are SGHAT and FQNNGV. V dropped 5 bases and J dropped 9; count of bases not matched to a gene: 6. The CDR3 loop spans 14 amino acids. The CDR3 DNA follows: TGTGCCAGCAGCCACCCGGGGACAGGTTCACCCCTCCACTTT. Translation gives CASSHPGTGSPLHF.